This T cell receptor (beta chain) is drawn from a study of blood T cell repertoires in COVID-19. J was trimmed by 3 bases and V by 4 bases; bases with no gene match: 5. The CDR3 is made up of 15 amino acids. CDR1 and CDR2 from the germline V gene are SEHNR and FQNEAQ (reference sequence). This clone came up once. TCRdb keeps only in-frame clones here, not all; method: immunoSEQ multiplex PCR. The table records about 170,000 clones, approximately 88% of them present only once. Input material: peripheral blood. This receptor was identified in a woman of 80 years or more with active or convalescent COVID-19. The chain combines TRBV7-9 with TRBJ2-7; 11 bases match TRBD2. CDR3 region: CASSYPGTSGYEQYF. CDR3 nucleotides: TGTGCCAGCAGCTACCCCGGGACTAGCGGCTACGAGCAGTACTTC.